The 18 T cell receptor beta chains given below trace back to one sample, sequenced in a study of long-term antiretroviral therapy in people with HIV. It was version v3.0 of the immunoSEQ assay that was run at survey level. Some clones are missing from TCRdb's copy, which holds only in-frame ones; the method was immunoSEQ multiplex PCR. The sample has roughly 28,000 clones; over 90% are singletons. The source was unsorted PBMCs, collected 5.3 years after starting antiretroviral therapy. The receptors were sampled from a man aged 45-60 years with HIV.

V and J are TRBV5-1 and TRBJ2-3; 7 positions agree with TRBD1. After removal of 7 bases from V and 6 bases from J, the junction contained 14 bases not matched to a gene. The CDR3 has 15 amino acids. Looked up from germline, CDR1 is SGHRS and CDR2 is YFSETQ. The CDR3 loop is CASSATGARMDTQYF. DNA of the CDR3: TGCGCCAGCTCCGCAACAGGGGCCAGAATGGATACGCAGTATTTT.

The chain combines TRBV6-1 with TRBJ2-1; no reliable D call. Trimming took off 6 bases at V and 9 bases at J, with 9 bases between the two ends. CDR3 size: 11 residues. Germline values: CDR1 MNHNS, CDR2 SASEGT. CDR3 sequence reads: CASSYWGEQFF. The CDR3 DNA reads TGTGCCAGCAGCTACTGGGGTGAGCAGTTCTTC.

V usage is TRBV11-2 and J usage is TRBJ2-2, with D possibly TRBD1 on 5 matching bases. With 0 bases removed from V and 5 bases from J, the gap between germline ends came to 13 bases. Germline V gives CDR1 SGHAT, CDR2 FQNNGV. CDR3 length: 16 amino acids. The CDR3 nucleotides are TGTGCCAGCAGCTTAGATCGGTGGGGCCCTACCGGGGAGCTGTTTTTT. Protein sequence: CASSLDRWGPTGELFF.

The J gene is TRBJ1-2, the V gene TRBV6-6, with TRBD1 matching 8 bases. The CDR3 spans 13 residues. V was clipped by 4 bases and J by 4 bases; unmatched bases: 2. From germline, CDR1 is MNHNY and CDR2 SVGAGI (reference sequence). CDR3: CASSSGGIYGYTF. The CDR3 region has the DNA TGTGCCAGCAGTTCAGGGGGCATCTATGGCTACACCTTC.

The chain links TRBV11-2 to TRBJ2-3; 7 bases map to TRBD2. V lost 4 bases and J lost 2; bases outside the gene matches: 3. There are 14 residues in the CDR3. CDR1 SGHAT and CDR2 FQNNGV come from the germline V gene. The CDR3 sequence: CASSSLAATDTQYF. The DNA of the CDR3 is TGTGCCAGCAGCTCTCTAGCGGCCACAGATACGCAGTATTTT.

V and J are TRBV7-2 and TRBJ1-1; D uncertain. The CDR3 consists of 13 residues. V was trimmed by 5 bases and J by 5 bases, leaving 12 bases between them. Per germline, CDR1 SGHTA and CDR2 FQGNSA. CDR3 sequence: CASSTGPWTEAFF. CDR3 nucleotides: TGTGCCAGCAGCACCGGGCCGTGGACTGAAGCTTTCTTT.

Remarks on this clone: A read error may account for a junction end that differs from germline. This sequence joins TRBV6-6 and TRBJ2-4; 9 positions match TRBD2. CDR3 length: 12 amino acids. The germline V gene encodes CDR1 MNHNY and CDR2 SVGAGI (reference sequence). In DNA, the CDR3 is TGTGCCAGCAGTACCCCCGGGACTAGCTTTACCTTC. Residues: CASSTPGTSFTF.

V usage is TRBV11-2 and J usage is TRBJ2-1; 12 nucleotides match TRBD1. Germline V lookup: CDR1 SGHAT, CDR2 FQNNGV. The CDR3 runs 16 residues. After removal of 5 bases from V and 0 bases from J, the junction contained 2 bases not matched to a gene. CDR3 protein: CASSRGQGASYNEQFF. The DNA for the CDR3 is TGTGCCAGCAGCCGGGGACAGGGGGCCTCCTACAATGAGCAGTTCTTC.

The CDR3 region has the DNA TGTGCCAGCAGACCGACCTGGAACACTGAAGCTTTCTTT. This codes for CASRPTWNTEAFF. V is TRBV11-1 and J is TRBJ1-1, with D unresolved. V was shortened by 6 bases and J by 1 base, with 9 bases between the two germline ends. Germline V CDR1 and CDR2: SGHAT, FQDESV (reference sequence). The CDR3 has 13 residues.

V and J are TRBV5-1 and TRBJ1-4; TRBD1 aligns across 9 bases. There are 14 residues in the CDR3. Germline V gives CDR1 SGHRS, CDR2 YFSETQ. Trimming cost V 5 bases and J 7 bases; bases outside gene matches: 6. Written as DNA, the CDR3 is TGCGCCAGCAGTTCCGGGACAGGGATTGAAAAACTGTTTTTT. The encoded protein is CASSSGTGIEKLFF.

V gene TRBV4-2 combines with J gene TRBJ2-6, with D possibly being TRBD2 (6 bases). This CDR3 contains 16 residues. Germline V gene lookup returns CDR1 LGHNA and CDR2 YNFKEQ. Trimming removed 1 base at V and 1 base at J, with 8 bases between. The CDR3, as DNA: TGTGCCAGCAGCCAAGTTGCGGGGTCTGGGGCCAACGTCCTGACTTTC. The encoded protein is CASSQVAGSGANVLTF.

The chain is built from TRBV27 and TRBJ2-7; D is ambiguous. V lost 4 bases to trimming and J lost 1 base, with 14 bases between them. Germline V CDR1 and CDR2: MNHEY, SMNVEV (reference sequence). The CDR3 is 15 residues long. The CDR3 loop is CASSYERRPSYEQYF. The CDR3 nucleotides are TGTGCCAGCAGTTATGAGCGCCGGCCTTCCTACGAGCAGTACTTC.

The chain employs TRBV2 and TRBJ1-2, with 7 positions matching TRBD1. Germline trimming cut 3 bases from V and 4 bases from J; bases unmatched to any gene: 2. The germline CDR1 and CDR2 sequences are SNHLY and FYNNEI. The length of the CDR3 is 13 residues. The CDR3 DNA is TGTGCCAGCAGTGACGGGGACAGCTATGGCTACACCTTC. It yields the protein CASSDGDSYGYTF.

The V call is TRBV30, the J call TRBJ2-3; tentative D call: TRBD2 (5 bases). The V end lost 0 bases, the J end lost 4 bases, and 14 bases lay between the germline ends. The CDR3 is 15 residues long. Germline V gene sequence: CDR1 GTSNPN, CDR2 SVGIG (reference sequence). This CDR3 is CAWSVLRGAPDTQYF. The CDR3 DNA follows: TGTGCCTGGAGTGTACTACGGGGAGCTCCAGATACGCAGTATTTT.

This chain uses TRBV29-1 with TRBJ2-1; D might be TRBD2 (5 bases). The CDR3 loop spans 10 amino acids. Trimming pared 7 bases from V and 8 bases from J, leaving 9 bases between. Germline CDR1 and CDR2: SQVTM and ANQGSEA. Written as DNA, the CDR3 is TGCAGCGCCTTCGGGGATGAGCAGTTCTTC. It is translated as CSAFGDEQFF.

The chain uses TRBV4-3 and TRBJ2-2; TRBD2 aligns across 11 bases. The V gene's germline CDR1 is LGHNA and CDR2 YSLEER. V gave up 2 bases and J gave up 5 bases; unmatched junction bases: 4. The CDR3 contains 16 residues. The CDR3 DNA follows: TGCGCCAGCAGCCAATCTAGCGGGGGGCCAACCGGGGAGCTGTTTTTT. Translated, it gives CASSQSSGGPTGELFF.

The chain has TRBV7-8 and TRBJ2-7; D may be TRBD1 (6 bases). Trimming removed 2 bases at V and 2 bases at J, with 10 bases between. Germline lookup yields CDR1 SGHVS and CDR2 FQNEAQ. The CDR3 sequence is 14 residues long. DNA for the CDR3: TGTGCCAGCAGCTTATTCAACAGGGCCTACGAGCAGTACTTC. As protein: CASSLFNRAYEQYF.

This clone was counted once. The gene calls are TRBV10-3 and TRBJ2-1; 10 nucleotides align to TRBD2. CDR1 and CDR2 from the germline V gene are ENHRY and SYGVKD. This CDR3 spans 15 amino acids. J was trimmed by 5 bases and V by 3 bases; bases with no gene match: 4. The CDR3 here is CAISDGLAVNNEQFF. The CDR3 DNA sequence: TGTGCCATCAGTGATGGACTAGCGGTAAACAATGAGCAGTTCTTC.